A single sample is the source of the 21 T cell receptor beta chains below, sequenced in a study of T cell repertoires in cytomegalovirus infection. These receptors are not linked to any known antigen. MiXCR, run by TCRdb on the reads, gives a single entry per CDR3 protein. The sample has roughly 120,000 distinct CDR3 sequences, about 30% seen once; the top ten hold about 40%. Source: CD8+ T cells from cultured PBMCs, taken from culture after CMV antigen stimulation. Source of these receptors: a human donor in good health (CMV status not recorded). Some clones in this sample may be carry-over from other donors' samples.

This clonotype was detected ten times or more. J is TRBJ1-1 and V is TRBV7-6; the match to TRBD1 covers 7 bases. Trimming took 5 bases from V and 1 from J; bases not matched to a gene: 7. The germline CDR1 and CDR2 sequences are SGHVS and FNYEAQ. The CDR3 covers 15 residues. The CDR3 spells CASSPQGVENTEAFF. Written as DNA, the CDR3 is TGTGCCAGCAGCCCCCAGGGGGTAGAGAACACTGAAGCTTTCTTT.

There are many counts of this clonotype. The J gene is TRBJ1-1, the V gene TRBV7-2, with D perhaps matching TRBD1 (5 bases). CDR1 is SGHTA, CDR2 FQGNSA, per germline. V lost 2 bases and J 7 bases, leaving 17 bases between the germline ends. CDR3 length: 15 amino acids. The DNA of the CDR3 is TGTGCCAGCAGCTTATGGCTTTCGCCAGGGTATGAAGCTTTCTTT. Protein sequence: CASSLWLSPGYEAFF.

This clonotype was detected only a few times. The chain carries TRBV7-2 and TRBJ2-7; D is perhaps TRBD2 (7 bases). Germline V lookup: CDR1 SGHTA, CDR2 FQGNSA. V was clipped by 5 bases and J by 0 bases, with 14 bases between them. This CDR3 has 15 residues. This CDR3 reads CASSAYGGASYEQYF. The CDR3 DNA reads TGTGCCAGCAGCGCGTATGGGGGGGCCTCCTACGAGCAGTACTTC.

A few counts support this clonotype. The chain employs TRBV27 and TRBJ2-1; 10 nucleotides line up with TRBD2. Germline CDR1 is MNHEY and CDR2 is SMNVEV (reference sequence). Trimming removed 3 bases from V and 12 bases from J; junction bases left unmatched: 11. The CDR3 has 15 residues. CDR3 bases: TGTGCCAGCAGTTTTGTTATAGCGGGGGGTGGATTGCAGTTCTTC. It encodes CASSFVIAGGGLQFF.

The chain uses TRBV20-1 and TRBJ1-1; 8 bases agree with TRBD1. The V and J ends lost 6 bases and 6 bases, in that order; junction bases with no gene match: 9. In germline, CDR1 is DFQATT, CDR2 SNEGSKA (reference sequence). This CDR3 contains 13 residues. Written as DNA, the CDR3 is TGCAGTGCATTGCCAGGGGGCGGGCCTGAAGCTTTCTTT. It specifies CSALPGGGPEAFF.

J is TRBJ2-1 and V is TRBV12-3 or TRBV12-4; 8 bases line up with TRBD1. The CDR3 spans 15 residues. J was trimmed by 7 bases and V by 1 base; bases with no gene match: 6. The CDR3 DNA sequence: TGTGCCAGCAGTTTAGTATTCAGGGGGCGGAATGAGCAGTTCTTC. Encoded protein: CASSLVFRGRNEQFF.

The chain has TRBV27 and TRBJ1-4; tentatively, D is TRBD1 (6 bases). The germline V gene has CDR1 MNHEY and CDR2 SMNVEV (reference sequence). The CDR3 is 17 residues long. The ends were cut back, 6 bases at V and 0 bases at J, with 17 bases in the middle. CDR3 loop: CASSPGGGQATNEKLFF. The CDR3, as DNA: TGTGCCAGCAGCCCCGGGGGGGGGCAAGCAACTAATGAAAAACTGTTTTTT.

The gene calls are TRBV7-2 and TRBJ2-1, with D possibly being TRBD2 (6 bases). V lost 1 base and J lost 5, with 12 bases in between. Germline V lookup: CDR1 SGHTA, CDR2 FQGNSA. The CDR3 has 15 residues. The CDR3 is CASSLGLARNNEQFF. CDR3 in DNA: TGTGCCAGCAGCTTAGGCCTAGCGAGGAACAATGAGCAGTTCTTC.

This clonotype appeared a few times. The rearrangement uses TRBV7-9 and TRBJ2-1, with 8 bases matching TRBD1. The junction had 14 bases not matched to a gene; V was cut back by 4 bases and J by 9 bases. Looked up from germline, CDR1 is SEHNR and CDR2 is FQNEAQ (reference sequence). There are 16 residues in the CDR3. CDR3 nucleotide sequence: TGTGCCAGCAGCTCTTTTATTGGACAGGGTTCGGCTGAGCAGTTCTTC. Amino acids: CASSSFIGQGSAEQFF.

This clonotype was recorded many times. The chain combines TRBV28 with TRBJ2-7; no definite D call. From germline, CDR1 is MDHEN and CDR2 SYDVKM. Trimming removed 6 bases at V and 4 bases at J, with 7 bases between. This CDR3 is 11 amino acids long. Here the CDR3 reads CASSRVYEQYF. As DNA, the CDR3 is TGTGCCAGCAGCCGGGTTTACGAGCAGTACTTC. Full variable domain (missing parts from reference TRBV28 and TRBJ2-7): DVKVTQSSRYLVKRTGEKVFLECVQDMDHENMFWYRQDPGLGLRLIYFSYDVKMKEKGDIPEGYSVSREKKERFSLILESASTNQTSMYLCASSRVYEQYFGPGTRLTVT.

This clonotype was counted ten times or more. This chain joins TRBV5-1 and TRBJ2-3; D may correspond to TRBD1 or TRBD2 (5 bases each). The CDR3 sequence is 16 residues long. Germline V gene lookup returns CDR1 SGHRS and CDR2 YFSETQ. Trimming shortened V by 7 bases and J by 2 bases, and 20 bases separated the two germline ends. The CDR3 sequence: CASRTGFGAHTDTQYF. For the CDR3, the DNA is TGCGCCAGCCGGACTGGGTTCGGGGCCCACACAGATACGCAGTATTTT.

This clonotype was observed a handful of times. This sequence joins TRBV6-1 and TRBJ2-3; 7 bases are shared with TRBD1. The CDR3 has 17 residues. Germline values: CDR1 MNHNS, CDR2 SASEGT. V dropped 6 bases and J dropped 2; count of bases not matched to a gene: 14. The CDR3 loop is CASSLRTGQISTDTQYF. The CDR3 coding sequence is TGTGCCAGCAGCCTCAGGACGGGACAGATATCCACAGATACGCAGTATTTT.

This clonotype was recorded at least ten times. The chain is built from TRBV7-2 and TRBJ2-7; 9 positions match TRBD1. The germline CDR1 and CDR2 sequences are SGHTA and FQGNSA. The CDR3 length is 18 residues. V dropped 3 bases and J dropped 2; count of bases not matched to a gene: 14. The CDR3 sequence is CASSFRDDPGQGAYEQYF. Written as DNA, the CDR3 is TGTGCCAGCAGCTTTAGAGACGATCCGGGACAGGGTGCCTACGAGCAGTACTTC. Looking up the rest from reference TRBV7-2 and TRBJ2-7 gives the full variable domain: GAGVSQSPSNKVTEKGKDVELRCDPISGHTALYWYRQSLGQGLEFLIYFQGNSAPDKSGLPSDRFSAERTGGSVSTLTIQRTQQEDSAVYLCASSFRDDPGQGAYEQYFGPGTRLTVT.

This clonotype was seen a handful of times. V and J are TRBV7-2 and TRBJ2-7; no definite D call. The V end was cut by 3 bases, the J end by 2 bases, with 5 bases between. The CDR3 is 12 amino acids. Germline V CDR1 and CDR2: SGHTA, FQGNSA. The CDR3 nucleotides read TGTGCCAGCAGCTTTGGGCCCTACGAGCAGTACTTC. Its protein product is CASSFGPYEQYF.

The rearrangement uses TRBV20-1 and TRBJ2-5, with 13 bases aligning to TRBD2. In germline, CDR1 is DFQATT, CDR2 SNEGSKA (reference sequence). V was clipped by 6 bases and J by 2 bases; unmatched bases: 9. The CDR3 has 16 amino acids. Here the CDR3 DNA reads TGCAGTGCGGAGGGACTAGCGGGGAACAAGCAAGAGACCCAGTACTTC. It translates to CSAEGLAGNKQETQYF.

This chain uses TRBV6-5 with TRBJ2-7, with a tentative D call TRBD1 (6 bases). Per germline, CDR1 MNHEY and CDR2 SVGAGI. The length of the CDR3 is 14 residues. The V gene lost 4 bases and the J gene lost 4 bases, with 14 bases spanning the gap. CDR3 nucleotides: TGTGCCAGCAGTTTACAGGGAATCTCTTACGAGCAGTACTTC. Protein sequence: CASSLQGISYEQYF.

The chain recombines TRBV2 with TRBJ2-7, with 7 nucleotides matching TRBD2. Germline V gene lookup returns CDR1 SNHLY and CDR2 FYNNEI. The V and J ends lost 9 bases and 2 bases, in that order; junction bases with no gene match: 10. The CDR3 length is 14 residues. The CDR3, as DNA: TGTGCCAGTTACGGGAGCGGGGAGCCCTACGAGCAGTACTTC. This codes for CASYGSGEPYEQYF. Drawing the rest from reference TRBV2 and TRBJ2-7, the complete variable domain is EPEVTQTPSHQVTQMGQEVILRCVPISNHLYFYWYRQILGQKVEFLVSFYNNEISEKSEIFDDQFSVERPDGSNFTLKIRSTKLEDSAMYFCASYGSGEPYEQYFGPGTRLTVT.

The rearrangement links TRBV6-2 or TRBV6-3 to TRBJ2-7; D is unclear. Germline V gene lookup returns CDR1 MNHEY and CDR2 SVGEGT. The CDR3 has 16 residues. The V end lost 0 bases, the J end lost 2 bases, and 14 bases lay between the germline ends. Here the CDR3 DNA reads TGTGCCAGCAGTTACTCGATCGACGGCGGAGCCTACGAGCAGTACTTC. Its translation: CASSYSIDGGAYEQYF.

The chain carries TRBV7-6 and TRBJ2-1; 8 nucleotides match TRBD2. This CDR3 contains 15 residues. In germline, CDR1 is SGHVS, CDR2 FNYEAQ. V lost 1 base to trimming and J lost 9 bases; unmatched junction nucleotides: 8. This CDR3 is CASSLVGGGLVEQFF. The CDR3 bases are TGTGCCAGCAGCTTAGTTGGCGGGGGGTTGGTTGAGCAGTTCTTC.

The sample holds a few counts of this clonotype. The V gene is TRBV4-3, the J gene TRBJ2-7; unclear D gene. Germline V gene data show CDR1 as LGHNA and CDR2 as YSLEER. The V gene lost 1 base and the J gene lost 2 bases, with 9 bases spanning the gap. The CDR3 length is 14 residues. CDR3 nucleotide sequence: TGCGCCAGCAGCCAAGGTGACTCCCCCTACGAGCAGTACTTC. It is translated as CASSQGDSPYEQYF.

This clonotype has a count of ten or more. V usage is TRBV28 and J usage is TRBJ2-7, with D perhaps TRBD2 (5 bases). This CDR3 spans 18 amino acids. Trimming cost V 1 base and J 7 bases, with 26 bases left between them. Germline CDR1 and CDR2: MDHEN and SYDVKM. The CDR3 loop reads CASSLLRFVGQFRGEQYF. CDR3 sequence (DNA): TGTGCCAGCAGTTTATTACGTTTCGTTGGGCAGTTCCGCGGGGAGCAGTACTTC.